This T cell receptor (beta chain) was profiled in a study of blood T cell repertoires in COVID-19 (dated by TCRdb to 2020 to 2021). Turning to the overall study: Samples from collaborators originated in the United States, Italy and Spain and spanned both the acute and convalescent phases of COVID-19. The prospective study material was composed of cDNA or gDNA derived from T cells, B-cell-depleted T cells, or PBMCs. Subjects who had been exposed to COVID-19, were actively infected with it, or had recovered from it provided the deeply sampled blood TCRbeta repertoires that made up the dataset. The repertoires were released in a freely available public database meant as a resource for research on the immune response to SARS-CoV-2. The samples were drawn from the first 160 participants of the ongoing ImmuneRACE study and from 1,254 subjects provided by 6 global collaborators. Nearly every sample came with metadata listing a de-identified subject ID, COVID-19 status, age in years and sex. Where available, HLA class I and class II types were obtained from metadata supplied by the sample provider rather than from assay-based typing. Paper-wide results and their limitations: The quantity of clinical and demographic metadata differed by source and by participant and was supplied without curation.

With regard to this clone: The specificity of this receptor is unknown. No per-base quality is available; no much larger clone lies one base away.

Each collaborating institution followed its own protocols to collect whole blood in K2EDTA tubes. For TCRbeta analysis, collaborators shipped samples as frozen whole blood, isolated PBMCs, or DNA extracted from either of those sample types. The immunoSEQ Assay, a bias-controlled multiplex PCR, was used to amplify TCRbeta CDR3 regions from genomic DNA. On the study's bioinformatics: Within the assay, amplification of reference gene primers was used to estimate how many nucleated cells each sample contained. To quantify the absolute abundance of each unique TCRbeta CDR3 rearrangement, sequence reads were collapsed and filtered. For each sample, productive Simpson clonality was calculated by taking the square root of Simpson's diversity index across productive rearrangements. In TCRdb, the immuneACCESS table is reduced to in-frame sequences with V and J assigned. These tables do not hold every clone; where another copy was compared, an unresolved V gene accounts for under half, and the others remain unexplained. The V and J calls and clone size come from that table; D and trimming were worked out from the DNA. The sample table lists 95,000 to 110,000 clones, roughly 87% of them with a count of one. In total, the top ten clones hold more than 5% of the sample.

The CDR3, from cysteine to phenylalanine, totals 12 residues. The DNA shown is the 36-base CDR3, in frame from base 1. Trimming accounts for 9 bases at V and 4 bases at J, while the number of junction bases matched to no gene is 3. This sequence originates from a human donor in a cohort sampled during active COVID-19. The V and J segments used are TRBV12-3 or TRBV12-4 and TRBJ1-3; 7 bases in the middle match TRBD1. The specimen sequenced was peripheral blood. The sequenced DNA: TGTGCCAGTGAACAGGGGGGAAACACCATATATTTT. The translation is CASEQGGNTIYF.